This section outlines one T cell receptor (beta chain) sequence together with its context. With 2 bases removed from V and 8 bases from J, the gap between germline ends came to 10 bases. Germline CDR1 SNHLY, CDR2 FYNNEI. The CDR3 length is 13 residues. These data are taken from a study of blood T cell repertoires in COVID-19. Across the study: In each case, the material was cDNA or gDNA derived from T cells, B-cell-depleted T cells, or PBMCs.

Per the authors' pipeline: From reference gene primer amplification, estimates of nucleated cell counts were derived. Assay: immunoSEQ multiplex PCR; the TCRdb copy retains only in-frame clones and omits some. V, J and clone size derive from that table, while D and trimming were established from the DNA sequence. The sample holds about 130,000 clones; roughly 87% are singletons and the top ten take under 7%. The TCR was taken from a man of 80 years or more with active or convalescent COVID-19. Material: peripheral blood. J is TRBJ1-5 and V is TRBV2; D might be TRBD1 (6 bases). The CDR3 region is CASSERGREPQHF. The CDR3 bases are TGTGCCAGCAGTGAAAGGGGGAGGGAGCCCCAGCATTTT.